This T cell receptor beta chain appears in the sequencing data of a study of cytomegalovirus exposure and HLA in healthy donors. General study findings and limits: In vitro confirmation showed three CMV-associated chains to be CMV antigen specific. According to a subsequent analysis, TCR clusters from the first cohort were inclined to appear together in the roughly 130 validation repertoires. More than 150 TCR beta chains were listed as cytomegalovirus-associated.

TCRdb keeps only in-frame clones here, not all; method: immunoSEQ multiplex PCR. Of more than 95,000 clones listed, roughly 90% are singletons. As regards this clone: The antigen is undetermined.

V lost 0 bases to trimming and J lost 4 bases, with 8 bases between them. The germline V gene encodes CDR1 SGHRS and CDR2 YFSETQ. This CDR3 has 13 residues. This chain links TRBV5-1 with TRBJ2-7, with D tentatively TRBD1 (5 bases). The TCR originated in a woman between 18 and 30 years old in good health and CMV-seronegative. What was sequenced was PBMCs. DNA of the CDR3: TGCGCCAGCAGCTTGGACACAGGTTACGAGCAGTACTTC. Translation gives CASSLDTGYEQYF. Drawing the rest from reference TRBV5-1 and TRBJ2-7, the complete variable domain is KAGVTQTPRYLIKTRGQQVTLSCSPISGHRSVSWYQQTPGQGLQFLFEYFSETQRNKGNFPGRFSGRQFSNSRSEMNVSTLELGDSALYLCASSLDTGYEQYFGPGTRLTVT.